This TCR beta chain derives from a study of blood T cell repertoires in COVID-19. Looking at the study overall: Acute and convalescent COVID-19 specimens originated in the United States, Italy and Spain. T cells, B-cell-depleted T cells, or PBMCs supplied cDNA or gDNA.

Original processing methods: For nucleated cells, counts were estimated from reference gene primer amplification. Method: immunoSEQ multiplex PCR; TCRdb's copy keeps in-frame clones and lacks some. The V and J calls and clone size were taken over from that table, and D and trimming were inferred from the DNA. This repertoire shows under 150,000 clones, more than 65% found once; its top ten account for around 4%. The source material was peripheral blood. The clonotype was recovered from a woman aged 60-75 years with acute or convalescent COVID-19.

The CDR3 reads CASSGFGAAGELFF. CDR3 in DNA: TGTGCCAGCAGTGGATTTGGCGCGGCCGGGGAGCTGTTTTTT. The chain employs TRBV28 and TRBJ2-2; no definite D call. V lost 5 bases and J lost 6, with 13 bases in between. Germline V lookup: CDR1 MDHEN, CDR2 SYDVKM. The CDR3 length is 14 residues.